A single sample is the source of the 22 T cell receptor beta chains below, sequenced in a study of Ad26.COV2.S vaccination and SARS-CoV-2 variants. Treatment: about 20 received Ad26.COV2.S at low or high dose, single or two shots; 5 received placebo; per-sample allocation not given. Material that was analyzed had been drawn on day 63 after the first vaccine or placebo injection. The repertoire was sequenced with immunoSEQ multiplex PCR; TCRdb's copy has only in-frame clones and lacks some. The profile shows roughly 420,000 clones, roughly 90% of them singletons. The sample consisted of peripheral blood, taken in a trial of Ad26.COV2.S vaccine versus placebo. The origin of the receptors is a person aged 18-65 years who received the Ad26.COV2.S COVID-19 vaccine or a placebo.

This rearrangement joins TRBV5-1 to TRBJ1-4, with 8 bases that match TRBD1. CDR3 length: 13 amino acids. Trimming removed 3 bases from V and 13 bases from J; junction bases left unmatched: 8. Germline CDR1 reads SGHRS; CDR2 reads YFSETQ. CDR3 DNA sequence: TGCGCCAGCAGCTCTACTACAGGGGGGAGACTGTTTTTT. Translated: CASSSTTGGRLFF. The full variable domain, its missing parts supplied by reference TRBV5-1 and TRBJ1-4, is KAGVTQTPRYLIKTRGQQVTLSCSPISGHRSVSWYQQTPGQGLQFLFEYFSETQRNKGNFPGRFSGRQFSNSRSEMNVSTLELGDSALYLCASSSTTGGRLFFGSGTQLSVL.

The chain is built from TRBV28 and TRBJ1-3; TRBD1 agrees at 9 bases. The CDR3 covers 15 residues. After removal of 6 bases from V and 5 bases from J, the junction contained 8 bases not matched to a gene. Germline CDR1 is MDHEN and CDR2 is SYDVKM. The CDR3 DNA follows: TGTGCCAGCAGGCTGACAGGGGGTGGGAGAAACACCATATATTTT. Amino acids: CASRLTGGGRNTIYF.

V usage is TRBV15 and J usage is TRBJ2-7, with D possibly matching TRBD2 (6 bases). V was pared by 0 bases and J by 7 bases, with 13 bases between. CDR3 length: 14 amino acids. CDR1 is LNHNV and CDR2 is YYDKDF in the germline V gene (reference sequence). The DNA for the CDR3 is TGTGCCACCAGCAGAGATAATGCGGGACGGGAGCAGTACTTC. Residues: CATSRDNAGREQYF.

This clone was counted once. The rearrangement joins TRBV27 to TRBJ2-2, with D maybe TRBD2 (6 bases). The CDR3 length is 16 residues. V lost 7 bases to trimming and J lost 2 bases, with 17 bases between them. Germline V gene lookup returns CDR1 MNHEY and CDR2 SMNVEV (reference sequence). The chain's CDR3 is CASNTRAGLNTGELFF. The DNA for the CDR3 is TGTGCCAGCAATACCAGGGCAGGACTAAACACCGGGGAGCTGTTTTTT.

The chain carries TRBV5-1 and TRBJ2-1; 8 bases are shared with TRBD2. V shed 5 bases and J 0 bases; nucleotides not matched to a gene: 7. In germline, CDR1 is SGHRS, CDR2 YFSETQ. The CDR3 length is 16 residues. CDR3 DNA: TGCGCCAGCAGAACCAGCGGGGGTTACTCCTACAATGAGCAGTTCTTC. This codes for CASRTSGGYSYNEQFF.

This chain joins TRBV7-2 and TRBJ2-7, with D maybe TRBD1 (5 bases). Trimming stripped 1 base from V and 3 bases from J, with 13 bases between. The CDR3 contains 15 residues. Germline V lookup: CDR1 SGHTA, CDR2 FQGNSA. In DNA form, the CDR3 reads TGTGCCAGCAGCTTAGGGTGGGGCGGCCGCTACGAGCAGTACTTC. Translated: CASSLGWGGRYEQYF.

In DNA form, the CDR3 reads TGTGCCAGCAGCTCGAACATAGCGGGGGGTTGGACCGGGGAGCTGTTTTTT. Its protein is CASSSNIAGGWTGELFF. The V and J genes are TRBV5-4 and TRBJ2-2, with TRBD2 matching 10 bases. The germline V gene encodes CDR1 SGHNT and CDR2 YYREEE (reference sequence). The CDR3 is made up of 17 amino acids. Trimming removed 3 bases from V and 5 bases from J; junction bases left unmatched: 10.

This chain uses TRBV29-1 with TRBJ2-7, with D uncertain. There are 11 residues in the CDR3. The germline V and J ends were trimmed by 3 bases and 4 bases, with 7 bases remaining between them. From germline, CDR1 is SQVTM and CDR2 ANQGSEA. CDR3 sequence: CSVDTGYEQYF. The CDR3 nucleotides are TGCAGCGTTGATACCGGGTACGAGCAGTACTTC.

The rearrangement joins TRBV15 to TRBJ1-2, with D unclear. Germline V gives CDR1 LNHNV, CDR2 YYDKDF (reference sequence). The CDR3 totals 14 residues. Deletions cut 1 base from V and 0 bases from J, with 6 bases between. The CDR3 protein is CATSRGYTNYGYTF. The CDR3 DNA reads TGTGCCACCAGCAGAGGTTATACTAACTATGGCTACACCTTC. The complete variable domain, with remaining parts taken from reference TRBV15 and TRBJ1-2, reads DAMVIQNPRYQVTQFGKPVTLSCSQTLNHNVMYWYQQKSSQAPKLLFHYYDKDFNNEADTPDNFQSRRPNTSFCFLDIRSPGLGDTAMYLCATSRGYTNYGYTFGSGTRLTVV.

This chain connects TRBV3-1 (or the pseudogene TRBV3-2) to TRBJ2-7, with 9 bases aligning to TRBD1. The CDR3 contains 15 residues. V was pared by 4 bases and J by 3 bases, with 7 bases of the junction left unmatched. Germline V gives CDR1 LGHDT, CDR2 YNNKEL (reference sequence). The chain's CDR3 is CASSPRDRDLYEQYF. The CDR3 DNA follows: TGTGCCAGCAGCCCCCGGGACAGGGACCTCTACGAGCAGTACTTC.

The rearrangement uses TRBV5-6 and TRBJ1-4, with a tentative D call TRBD1 (5 bases). The CDR3 loop spans 14 amino acids. Per the germline V gene, CDR1 is SGHDT and CDR2 is YYEEEE. Trimming removed 3 bases from V and 2 bases from J, with 8 bases in between. The CDR3 DNA sequence: TGTGCCAGCAGCTCGGGACTGACTAATGAAAAACTGTTTTTT. Its protein is CASSSGLTNEKLFF. Full variable domain (missing parts from reference TRBV5-6 and TRBJ1-4): DAGVTQSPTHLIKTRGQQVTLRCSPKSGHDTVSWYQQALGQGPQFIFQYYEEEERQRGNFPDRFSGHQFPNYSSELNVNALLLGDSALYLCASSSGLTNEKLFFGSGTQLSVL.

To note about this clone: Other DNA sequences from this sample encode an identical CDR3 as well. The CDR3 nucleotides are TGCGCCAGCAGCCAAGATTTAGGATTTCAGCCCCAGCATTTT. Amino acid sequence: CASSQDLGFQPQHF. The rearrangement uses TRBV4-3 and TRBJ1-5, with unresolved D. Trimming took 0 bases from V and 6 from J, leaving 9 bases between them. The CDR3 length is 14 residues. Germline CDR1 is LGHNA and CDR2 is YSLEER.

This chain uses TRBV6-5 with TRBJ2-7, with 8 bases identical to TRBD2. J gave up 3 bases and V 7 bases, and 8 bases lay outside the gene matches. The CDR3 sequence is 14 residues long. Germline V gene sequence: CDR1 MNHEY, CDR2 SVGAGI. The CDR3 reads CASTPGGLVYEQYF. As DNA, the CDR3 is TGTGCCAGCACCCCGGGAGGGTTAGTCTACGAGCAGTACTTC.

The chain uses TRBV2 and TRBJ1-1, with D hard to call. The CDR3 has 11 amino acids. The germline gives CDR1 SNHLY, CDR2 FYNNEI. V was cut by 3 bases and J by 10 bases, with 9 bases left in between. The CDR3 bases are TGTGCCAGCAGTGAGGGTCGTAGAGCTTTCTTT. This sequence encodes CASSEGRRAFF.

The chain couples TRBV18 to TRBJ1-1, with a weak D call TRBD1 (5 bases). Germline CDR1 reads KGHSH; CDR2 reads LQKENI. The CDR3 is made up of 12 amino acids. Trimming shortened V by 2 bases and J by 4 bases, and 5 bases separated the two germline ends. The CDR3 bases are TGTGCCAGCTCACCAGGGGCCACTGAAGCTTTCTTT. It specifies CASSPGATEAFF.

This chain joins TRBV2 and TRBJ1-2; D not certain. Trimming cost V 10 bases and J 0 bases, with 12 bases left between them. Germline lookup yields CDR1 SNHLY and CDR2 FYNNEI. The CDR3 runs to 13 residues. The CDR3 sequence is CAIRTDSNYGYTF. The CDR3 DNA reads as TGTGCCATACGGACGGACTCTAACTATGGCTACACCTTC.

The chain links TRBV9 to TRBJ2-1, with 10 bases lining up with TRBD2. V shed 4 bases and J 8 bases; nucleotides not matched to a gene: 6. Germline lookup yields CDR1 SGDLS and CDR2 YYNGEE. CDR3 size: 14 residues. CDR3 protein: CASSQSGGAYEQFF. In DNA form, the CDR3 reads TGTGCCAGCAGCCAAAGCGGGGGGGCCTATGAGCAGTTCTTC.

A few counts support this clone. The junction shows a germline mismatch at one end, possibly a read error. The rearrangement links TRBV4-1 to TRBJ2-7; D may be TRBD2 (5 bases). Germline V gives CDR1 MGHRA, CDR2 YSYEKL. The CDR3 consists of 18 residues. The CDR3 region is CASSQERTGGTPSSEQYF. The DNA for the CDR3 is TGCGCCAGCAGCCAAGAGAGGACTGGCGGCACCCCCTCCTCCGAGCAGTACTTC.

Written as DNA, the CDR3 is TGTGCCAGTAGTATAGCCTTTATACAGGGACGGGAGACCCAGTACTTC. Its translation: CASSIAFIQGRETQYF. This chain connects TRBV19 to TRBJ2-5; D might be TRBD1 (6 bases). V shed 1 base and J shed 5 bases, with 17 bases lying between them. The CDR3 runs to 16 residues. CDR1 and CDR2 from the germline V gene are LNHDA and SQIVND (reference sequence).

This rearrangement joins TRBV3-1 (or the pseudogene TRBV3-2) to TRBJ1-3, with a possible D match to TRBD1 (5 bases). CDR3 length equals 16 residues. The V end was cut by 2 bases, the J end by 2 bases, with 13 bases between. The germline gives CDR1 LGHDT, CDR2 YNNKEL (reference sequence). This CDR3 is CASSQLLRDPGNTIYF. CDR3 nucleotides: TGTGCCAGCAGCCAACTCCTCAGGGACCCTGGAAACACCATATATTTT.

This clone has a single count. The chain joins TRBV9 to TRBJ1-3; the D gene is possibly TRBD1 (5 bases). The CDR3 has 16 amino acids. Germline CDR1 reads SGDLS; CDR2 reads YYNGEE. V was clipped by 2 bases and J by 4 bases, with 16 bases between them. In nucleotides, the CDR3 is TGTGCCAGCAGCGTCCTTGGTGTAGGGGCAGGAAACACCATATATTTT. It is translated as CASSVLGVGAGNTIYF.

This chain links TRBV7-9 with TRBJ2-2; D is undetermined. The CDR3 has 15 residues. Trimming shortened V by 2 bases and J by 5 bases, and 12 bases separated the two germline ends. CDR1 is SEHNR and CDR2 is FQNEAQ in the germline V gene (reference sequence). CDR3 coding DNA: TGTGCCAGCAGCTTACAGAACGGCTCAACCGGGGAGCTGTTTTTT. It translates to CASSLQNGSTGELFF. Supplemented by reference TRBV7-9 and TRBJ2-2, the full variable domain reads DTGVSQNPRHKITKRGQNVTFRCDPISEHNRLYWYRQTLGQGPEFLTYFQNEAQLEKSRLLSDRFSAERPKGSFSTLEIQRTEQGDSAMYLCASSLQNGSTGELFFGEGSRLTVL.